A single sample is the source of the 18 T cell receptor beta chains below, sequenced in a study of T cell responses to AZD1222 COVID-19 vaccine. TCRdb's table, derived via immunoSEQ multiplex PCR, lists solely in-frame clones and lacks some. In the table there are about 120,000 clones, roughly 91% of which are singletons. Sequenced here: peripheral blood, sampled on day 0 of MenACWY control vaccination. All receptors come from an adult in good health.

The CDR3 DNA sequence: TGCGCCAGCAGCTTGGCCTGGCAGGGTTTTGGAAACATTCAGTACTTC. It yields the protein CASSLAWQGFGNIQYF. J is TRBJ2-4 and V is TRBV5-1, with D perhaps matching TRBD1 (5 bases). The CDR3 length is 16 residues. CDR1 is SGHRS and CDR2 is YFSETQ in the germline V gene. Trimming removed 0 bases at V and 6 bases at J, with 16 bases between.

The rearrangement uses TRBV6-2 or TRBV6-3 and TRBJ1-3; D is unclear. Germline CDR1 and CDR2: MNHEY and SVGEGT. The V end lost 6 bases, the J end lost 4 bases, and 7 bases lay between the germline ends. CDR3 size: 12 residues. DNA for the CDR3: TGTGCCAGCAGCTCAATAGGAAACACCATATATTTT. Encoded protein: CASSSIGNTIYF.

V usage is TRBV30 and J usage is TRBJ1-5; maybe TRBD1 (5 bases). Germline V CDR1 and CDR2: GTSNPN, SVGIG (reference sequence). Trimming removed 2 bases at V and 3 bases at J, with 8 bases between. The CDR3 loop spans 13 amino acids. The CDR3 nucleotides are TGTGCCTGGAGTCTGGGGGACAATCAGCCCCAGCATTTT. It yields the protein CAWSLGDNQPQHF.

Only a few counts were recorded for this clone. V gene TRBV6-4 combines with J gene TRBJ2-6; 11 bases are a match to TRBD2. The CDR3 runs 17 residues. V lost 6 bases, J lost 0 bases, and 4 bases stayed unmatched. Germline CDR1 reads MRHNA; CDR2 reads SNTAGT. The CDR3 here is CASSGGTSGSGANVLTF. The CDR3 coding sequence is TGTGCCAGCAGCGGGGGGACTAGCGGCTCTGGGGCCAACGTCCTGACTTTC.

This clone was observed once. The J gene is TRBJ1-2, the V gene TRBV3-1 (or the pseudogene TRBV3-2); D call uncertain. Per the germline V gene, CDR1 is LGHDT and CDR2 is YNNKEL (reference sequence). The V gene lost 5 bases and the J gene lost 0 bases, with 10 bases spanning the gap. The CDR3 consists of 14 residues. CDR3 sequence (DNA): TGTGCCAGCAGCAATGGACCGACTAACTATGGCTACACCTTC. Protein product: CASSNGPTNYGYTF.

The rearrangement links TRBV12-3 or TRBV12-4 to TRBJ2-7, with D perhaps TRBD1 (5 bases). The CDR3 extends over 13 amino acids. The V gene lost 7 bases and the J gene lost 0 bases, with 10 bases spanning the gap. The CDR3 sequence is CASKKGSSYEQYF. The CDR3, as DNA: TGTGCCAGCAAAAAGGGGTCCTCCTACGAGCAGTACTTC.

This clone has a single count. This sequence joins TRBV7-8 and TRBJ1-5, with D unresolved. With 5 bases removed from V and 5 bases from J, the gap between germline ends came to 16 bases. The CDR3 covers 15 residues. Germline CDR1 SGHVS, CDR2 FQNEAQ. The CDR3 region is CASSPGEGIYQPQHF. The CDR3 DNA follows: TGTGCCAGCAGCCCCGGCGAGGGTATTTATCAGCCCCAGCATTTT.

This clone was seen a single time. The chain couples TRBV24-1 to TRBJ2-3; TRBD1 aligns across 8 bases. CDR3 length: 15 amino acids. CDR1 and CDR2 from the germline V gene are KGHDR and SFDVKD. V trimming: 5 bases; J trimming: 1 base; junction bases outside the gene matches: 4. The CDR3 sequence: CATSAGQGGTDTQYF. In nucleotides, the CDR3 is TGTGCCACCAGTGCCGGACAGGGCGGCACAGATACGCAGTATTTT.

The chain combines TRBV30 with TRBJ1-2; TRBD1 agrees at 9 bases. The germline CDR1 and CDR2 sequences are GTSNPN and SVGIG (reference sequence). V gave up 4 bases and J gave up 8 bases; unmatched junction bases: 11. There are 14 residues in the CDR3. The CDR3 nucleotides are TGTGCCTGGAATGAACAGGGGGCCTCGGGGGGCTACACCTTC. Its translation: CAWNEQGASGGYTF.

The rearrangement joins TRBV19 to TRBJ1-5, with D perhaps TRBD1 (5 bases). This CDR3 comprises 16 residues. V was cut by 7 bases and J by 9 bases, with 25 bases left in between. Per germline, CDR1 LNHDA and CDR2 SQIVND (reference sequence). The CDR3 sequence: CASNVFGQGGLWPQHF. The CDR3 bases are TGTGCCAGTAATGTATTTGGGCAGGGAGGTTTATGGCCCCAGCATTTT.

V usage is TRBV9 and J usage is TRBJ1-3; no definite D call. V gave up 0 bases and J gave up 0 bases, with 4 bases separating them. The CDR3 totals 14 residues. The germline V gene has CDR1 SGDLS and CDR2 YYNGEE. This chain's CDR3 is CASSVDLSGNTIYF. Written as DNA, the CDR3 is TGTGCCAGCAGCGTAGACCTCTCTGGAAACACCATATATTTT.

The chain has TRBV30 and TRBJ2-3; D is unclear. The V and J ends lost 1 base and 3 bases respectively, with 20 bases between them. The CDR3 runs 17 residues. From germline, CDR1 is GTSNPN and CDR2 SVGIG (reference sequence). Here the CDR3 reads CAWSGPLSWGITDTQYF. CDR3 nucleotides: TGTGCCTGGAGTGGACCCCTAAGTTGGGGAATAACAGATACGCAGTATTTT.

This clone occurred once. The genes are TRBV24-1 and TRBJ1-2; D is possibly TRBD1 (6 bases). The CDR3 is made up of 16 amino acids. CDR1 and CDR2 from the germline V gene are KGHDR and SFDVKD. Trimming left V 3 bases short and J 7 bases short, with 20 bases between. The chain's CDR3 is CATSDVGGGELSGYTF. The CDR3 DNA follows: TGTGCCACCAGTGATGTTGGAGGGGGGGAACTCAGTGGCTACACCTTC.

This clone turned up a few times. V usage is TRBV3-1 (or the pseudogene TRBV3-2) and J usage is TRBJ2-1, with 12 nucleotides matching TRBD2. The CDR3 runs to 19 residues. CDR1 and CDR2 from the germline V gene are LGHDT and YNNKEL (reference sequence). V dropped 0 bases and J dropped 9; count of bases not matched to a gene: 15. The CDR3 here is CASSQERWTSGTNLGEQFF. DNA of the CDR3: TGTGCCAGCAGCCAAGAAAGGTGGACTAGCGGGACCAATCTGGGTGAGCAGTTCTTC.

The genes are TRBV6-5 and TRBJ1-6, with D perhaps TRBD1 (5 bases). Germline V gene data show CDR1 as MNHEY and CDR2 as SVGAGI. V shed 7 bases and J shed 5 bases, with 15 bases lying between them. The length of the CDR3 is 15 residues. The CDR3 region has the DNA TGTGCCAGCAACCCTTCCAGGGAGAATAATTCACCCCTCCACTTT. Translating gives CASNPSRENNSPLHF.

Notes on this clone: The same CDR3 can be traced to other DNA sequences in this sample. The J gene is TRBJ2-5, the V gene TRBV5-1, with no clear D. The V end lost 2 bases, the J end lost 2 bases, and 4 bases lay between the germline ends. The CDR3 extends over 12 amino acids. Per the germline V gene, CDR1 is SGHRS and CDR2 is YFSETQ. This CDR3 reads CASSLDQETQYF. CDR3 DNA: TGCGCCAGCAGCTTAGATCAAGAGACCCAGTACTTC.

This chain links TRBV6-5 with TRBJ1-1; possible D gene TRBD1, 6 bases. Trimming cost V 5 bases and J 7 bases, with 14 bases left between them. The CDR3 loop spans 13 amino acids. CDR1 MNHEY and CDR2 SVGAGI come from the germline V gene. CDR3 nucleotide sequence: TGTGCCAGCAGTCGGGGGGGGCCCTATGAAGCTTTCTTT. As protein: CASSRGGPYEAFF.

The rearrangement joins TRBV6-2 or TRBV6-3 to TRBJ2-7; the match to TRBD2 covers 14 bases. J lost 6 bases, V lost 4 bases, and 5 bases had no gene match. The CDR3 sequence is 15 residues long. Per the germline V gene, CDR1 is MNHEY and CDR2 is SVGEGT. CDR3 residues: CASSWGGLAGGEQYF. The CDR3 coding sequence is TGTGCCAGCAGTTGGGGCGGACTAGCGGGAGGCGAGCAGTACTTC.